One and the same sample provided the 11 T cell receptor beta chains below, sequenced in a study of CD8 T cells in ankylosing spondylitis (TCRdb year 2017). The protocol used for the library was 5' RACE. This sample was sequenced with an Illumina HiSeq 2500. The public reads were reprocessed in TCRdb via fastp at Q25 and MiXCR, keeping in-frame beta chains. CDR3 protein sequences are deduplicated, and each keeps its most common genes and DNA. In this sample the table shows about 350,000 distinct CDR3 sequences, 20% of which occur a single time. The top ten hold about an eighth of the sample. Sequenced input: blood, either unsorted or a sorted T cell fraction (not recorded which). All receptors derive from a male donor with ankylosing spondylitis or in good health (not recorded which).

The chain has TRBV4-1 and TRBJ2-7, with 8 bases matching TRBD2. V gave up 4 bases and J gave up 4 bases; unmatched junction bases: 12. The germline gives CDR1 MGHRA, CDR2 YSYEKL. The CDR3 has 16 amino acids. The CDR3 loop reads CASSLYNGGAIYEQYF. In DNA, the CDR3 is TGCGCCAGCAGCCTCTACAACGGGGGGGCTATTTACGAGCAGTACTTC.

This clonotype was seen a few times. The V gene is TRBV6-5, the J gene TRBJ2-7; D perhaps matches TRBD2 (7 bases). The CDR3 contains 13 residues. V lost 4 bases and J lost 7, with 14 bases in between. From germline, CDR1 is MNHEY and CDR2 SVGAGI. In nucleotides, the CDR3 is TGTGCCAGCAGTTTTCGGGGGGCAAATGAGCAGTACTTC. This translates into CASSFRGANEQYF.

This clonotype has only a few counts. The chain joins TRBV29-1 to TRBJ2-7; maybe TRBD1 (5 bases). V was pared by 3 bases and J by 5 bases, with 14 bases between. This CDR3 contains 13 residues. The germline V gene encodes CDR1 SQVTM and CDR2 ANQGSEA. The CDR3 sequence: CSVEAGIPHEQYF. In DNA, the CDR3 is TGCAGCGTTGAGGCAGGGATCCCCCACGAGCAGTACTTC.

This clonotype was seen more than once but under ten times. V and J are TRBV20-1 and TRBJ2-3; 8 bases are a match to TRBD2. CDR3 length: 15 amino acids. CDR1 DFQATT and CDR2 SNEGSKA come from the germline V gene (reference sequence). V lost 3 bases and J lost 5; bases outside the gene matches: 10. CDR3 region: CSASFDGGAVDTQYF. The CDR3 DNA reads TGCAGTGCTAGTTTTGACGGGGGGGCTGTAGATACGCAGTATTTT.

The V gene is TRBV7-9, the J gene TRBJ2-7, with 8 bases that match TRBD1. This CDR3 comprises 15 residues. The junction had 10 bases not matched to a gene; V was cut back by 6 bases and J by 3 bases. The germline V gene has CDR1 SEHNR and CDR2 FQNEAQ (reference sequence). CDR3 in amino acids: CASSGLGQGLYEQYF. The DNA for the CDR3 is TGTGCCAGCAGTGGCCTCGGACAGGGACTCTACGAGCAGTACTTC.

This clonotype came up a few times. The V call is TRBV5-1, the J call TRBJ1-1; perhaps TRBD1 as D (5 bases). The CDR3 totals 16 residues. Germline V CDR1 and CDR2: SGHRS, YFSETQ. With 3 bases removed from V and 0 bases from J, the gap between germline ends came to 15 bases. CDR3 sequence (DNA): TGCGCCAGCAGCTGGAGGTTTCCGGACATGAACACTGAAGCTTTCTTT. It codes for CASSWRFPDMNTEAFF.

V and J are TRBV29-1 and TRBJ1-1; D is possibly TRBD1 (6 bases). V dropped 4 bases and J dropped 5 bases, with 14 bases sitting between them. Germline assignment: CDR1 SQVTM and CDR2 ANQGSEA. CDR3 length equals 13 residues. This chain's CDR3 is CSVVVRGRTEAFF. DNA of the CDR3: TGCAGCGTTGTGGTCAGGGGACGTACTGAAGCTTTCTTT.

This chain joins TRBV6-1 and TRBJ2-7; D is unresolved. The CDR3 covers 15 residues. V was shortened by 6 bases and J by 2 bases, with 17 bases between the two germline ends. In germline, CDR1 is MNHNS, CDR2 SASEGT. The CDR3 spells CASRSTADLAYEQYF. DNA of the CDR3: TGTGCCAGCAGATCCACTGCGGATTTAGCCTACGAGCAGTACTTC.

The rearrangement joins TRBV4-2 to TRBJ2-7, with TRBD2 matching over 11 bases. The CDR3 covers 16 residues. In germline, CDR1 is LGHNA, CDR2 YNFKEQ. Trimming cost V 0 bases and J 0 bases; bases outside gene matches: 1. In DNA, the CDR3 is TGTGCCAGCAGCCAAGATGGGACTAGCGGCTCCTACGAGCAGTACTTC. Translation gives CASSQDGTSGSYEQYF.

In this sample, this clonotype turned up a few times. The rearrangement joins TRBV11-2 to TRBJ2-1, with D perhaps matching TRBD1 or TRBD2 (5 bases each). This CDR3 has 15 residues. Germline lookup yields CDR1 SGHAT and CDR2 FQNNGV. The germline V and J ends were trimmed by 6 bases and 6 bases, with 18 bases remaining between them. CDR3 sequence (DNA): TGTGCCAGCAGGGATAAGGGGTTGGGGGTCAATGAGCAGTTCTTC. This sequence encodes CASRDKGLGVNEQFF.

A few counts support this clonotype. This chain joins TRBV25-1 and TRBJ2-2, with a weak D call TRBD1 (7 bases). V was clipped by 8 bases and J by 7 bases, with 20 bases between them. Germline loops: CDR1 MGHDK, CDR2 SYGVNS. The CDR3 spans 15 residues. CDR3 nucleotide sequence: TGTGCCAGCCGTCAGGGGGACTGGAGGGGCGGGGAGCTGTTTTTT. Amino acid sequence: CASRQGDWRGGELFF.